These 9 T cell receptor beta chains share one sample of origin, sequenced in a study of shared clonotypes between healthy human individuals. TCRdb keeps only in-frame clones here, not all; method: immunoSEQ multiplex PCR. The sample records 450,000 to 600,000 clones, around 80% being singletons. The material sequenced was PBMCs. All receptors derive from a woman aged 40 to 49 in good health. Some clones in this sample may be carry-over from other donors' samples.

Only one count was recorded for this clone. V gene TRBV10-3 combines with J gene TRBJ2-5, with 7 positions matching TRBD2. The CDR3 runs 12 residues. V shed 10 bases, J shed 2 bases, and the junction held 4 bases outside the gene matches. Germline V gives CDR1 ENHRY, CDR2 SYGVKD. The CDR3 coding sequence is TGTGCCAGTTCTAGCGGACAAGAGACCCAGTACTTC. The encoded protein is CASSSGQETQYF.

The V and J genes are TRBV5-1 and TRBJ1-1; 8 bases fit TRBD1. With 4 bases clipped from V and 0 bases from J, the junction kept 5 bases outside the gene matches. In germline, CDR1 is SGHRS, CDR2 YFSETQ. The CDR3 contains 15 residues. CDR3 bases: TGCGCCAGCAGCGTACAGGGGGACATGAACACTGAAGCTTTCTTT. Protein sequence: CASSVQGDMNTEAFF.

The chain combines TRBV28 with TRBJ2-5, with TRBD2 identical over 8 bases. The CDR3 consists of 15 residues. Germline values: CDR1 MDHEN, CDR2 SYDVKM. V dropped 6 bases and J dropped 2; count of bases not matched to a gene: 8. CDR3 region: CASSPSGSGQETQYF. DNA for the CDR3: TGTGCCAGCAGCCCCAGCGGGAGTGGGCAAGAGACCCAGTACTTC.

The chain carries TRBV18 and TRBJ1-1; perhaps TRBD1 as D (5 bases). The V and J ends lost 6 bases and 1 base respectively, with 9 bases between them. Germline V lookup: CDR1 KGHSH, CDR2 LQKENI. The CDR3 totals 13 residues. CDR3 sequence reads: CASSEDRNTEAFF. Written as DNA, the CDR3 is TGTGCCAGCTCGGAAGACAGGAACACTGAAGCTTTCTTT.

This clone was picked up many times. V is TRBV5-1 and J is TRBJ1-2; 12 nucleotides match TRBD1. J was trimmed by 7 bases and V by 4 bases; bases with no gene match: 8. The CDR3 totals 15 residues. The germline V gene has CDR1 SGHRS and CDR2 YFSETQ. The CDR3 coding sequence is TGCGCCAGCAGCGCGGGACAGGGGGCGCCGGGTGGCTACACCTTC. It specifies CASSAGQGAPGGYTF.

This clone was detected a few times. CDR3 sequence (DNA): TGTGCCAGCAGCGTAGGACAGTTTAGCAATCAGCCCCAGCATTTT. Encoded protein: CASSVGQFSNQPQHF. The chain recombines TRBV9 with TRBJ1-5; D is perhaps TRBD1 (5 bases). CDR1 SGDLS and CDR2 YYNGEE come from the germline V gene. The CDR3 spans 15 residues. Trimming pared 0 bases from V and 0 bases from J, leaving 7 bases between. The full variable domain, rest sourced from reference TRBV9 and TRBJ1-5, is DSGVTQTPKHLITATGQRVTLRCSPRSGDLSVYWYQQSLDQGLQFLIQYYNGEERAKGNILERFSAQQFPDLHSELNLSSLELGDSALYFCASSVGQFSNQPQHFGDGTRLSIL.

This clone appeared once. The rearrangement uses TRBV6-5 and TRBJ2-7; 9 bases fit TRBD2. The CDR3 is 16 residues long. The trim removed 2 bases at V and 1 base at J, leaving 6 bases unmatched. Germline V gene data show CDR1 as MNHEY and CDR2 as SVGAGI. The CDR3 spells CASSYARGGVSYEQYF. In nucleotides, the CDR3 is TGTGCCAGCAGTTACGCGCGGGGGGGTGTTTCCTACGAGCAGTACTTC.

The CDR3 spells CASLSGRTGELFF. The CDR3 DNA is TGCGCCAGCCTTAGCGGGAGAACCGGGGAGCTGTTTTTT. The chain couples TRBV10-2 to TRBJ2-2, with 9 bases identical to TRBD2. This CDR3 spans 13 amino acids. The germline V gene encodes CDR1 WSHSY and CDR2 SAAADI. Trimming took 8 bases from V and 5 from J; bases not matched to a gene: 3.

DNA of the CDR3: TGTGCCAGTAGTATAGGGGTCAACACCGGGGAGCTGTTTTTT. This translates into CASSIGVNTGELFF. The rearrangement links TRBV19 to TRBJ2-2; D remains ambiguous. V lost 1 base and J lost 2, with 5 bases in between. The CDR3 runs to 14 residues. The germline V gene has CDR1 LNHDA and CDR2 SQIVND (reference sequence).